Presented here are 21 T cell receptor beta chains from one specimen sequenced in a study of blood T cell repertoires in COVID-19. The method was immunoSEQ multiplex PCR; TCRdb's version includes in-frame clones alone and lacks a portion of them. The table records about 120,000 clones, 79% of them present only once. Sequencing was performed on peripheral blood. These receptor sequences come from a woman aged 80 or over with acute or convalescent COVID-19.

CDR3 DNA sequence: TGTGCCAGCAGGCTCGAGGGTTGGGGTTCACCCCTCCACTTT. Translated: CASRLEGWGSPLHF. The V and J genes are TRBV5-4 and TRBJ1-6; no clear D. This CDR3 comprises 14 residues. Germline V gene data show CDR1 as SGHNT and CDR2 as YYREEE (reference sequence). V lost 5 bases and J lost 9, with 15 bases in between. Variable domain in full (rest from reference TRBV5-4 and TRBJ1-6): ETGVTQSPTHLIKTRGQQVTLRCSSQSGHNTVSWYQQALGQGPQFIFQYYREEENGRGNFPPRFSGLQFPNYSSELNVNALELDDSALYLCASRLEGWGSPLHFGNGTRLTVT.

The CDR3 here is CATSTVTVGTEAFF. CDR3 coding DNA: TGTGCCACCAGCACCGTGACAGTGGGCACTGAAGCTTTCTTT. The chain uses TRBV15 and TRBJ1-1; D might be TRBD1 (5 bases). CDR1 and CDR2 (germline): LNHNV, YYDKDF (reference sequence). The length of the CDR3 is 14 residues. The V gene lost 4 bases and the J gene lost 4 bases, with 13 bases spanning the gap.

CDR3 DNA sequence: TGTGCCACCAGCAGCTACAGGGGGAGCTCCTACGAGCAGTACTTC. Its translation is CATSSYRGSSYEQYF. V is TRBV15 and J is TRBJ2-7; 8 positions agree with TRBD1. This CDR3 region has 15 residues. Germline lookup yields CDR1 LNHNV and CDR2 YYDKDF (reference sequence). Trimming removed 3 bases from V and 0 bases from J; junction bases left unmatched: 4.

This rearrangement joins TRBV2 to TRBJ1-4; 8 bases line up with TRBD1. Germline assignment: CDR1 SNHLY and CDR2 FYNNEI. The CDR3 is 16 residues long. V lost 5 bases to trimming and J lost 0 bases; unmatched junction nucleotides: 5. CDR3 residues: CASSPSTGATNEKLFF. The CDR3 nucleotides read TGTGCCAGCAGTCCGTCGACAGGGGCAACTAATGAAAAACTGTTTTTT.

The chain links TRBV5-1 to TRBJ2-5; 8 nucleotides match TRBD1. Germline CDR1 and CDR2: SGHRS and YFSETQ. J gave up 2 bases and V 4 bases, and 7 bases lay outside the gene matches. The CDR3 is made up of 15 amino acids. The CDR3 reads CASSPGQAIQETQYF. DNA of the CDR3: TGCGCCAGCAGCCCGGGACAGGCTATTCAAGAGACCCAGTACTTC.

This clone was seen more than once but under ten times. Within the sample, other DNA sequences also encode this same CDR3. The chain couples TRBV5-1 to TRBJ2-1, with no clear D. The CDR3 contains 13 residues. Germline-derived CDR1 and CDR2 are SGHRS and YFSETQ. V lost 0 bases to trimming and J lost 7 bases, with 8 bases between them. Here the CDR3 DNA reads TGCGCCAGCAGCTTGGGGCAAGATAATGAGCAGTTCTTC. Translation: CASSLGQDNEQFF.

This chain uses TRBV7-2 with TRBJ1-2, with D maybe TRBD1 (5 bases). Germline CDR1 SGHTA, CDR2 FQGNSA. V lost 1 base and J lost 10, with 16 bases in between. CDR3 length: 14 amino acids. The CDR3: CASSLGGPGSHYTF. Here the CDR3 DNA reads TGTGCCAGCAGCTTAGGTGGTCCAGGGTCACACTACACCTTC.

The V gene is TRBV10-3, the J gene TRBJ1-1; D ambiguous. With 4 bases removed from V and 5 bases from J, the gap between germline ends came to 29 bases. This CDR3 is built from 19 residues. The germline V gene encodes CDR1 ENHRY and CDR2 SYGVKD. CDR3 protein: CAISAAVLGSGSRRTEAFF. CDR3 DNA: TGTGCCATCAGTGCGGCAGTCTTGGGGTCGGGAAGCAGGAGGACTGAAGCTTTCTTT.

The CDR3 DNA sequence: TGTGCCAGCTCCAGGACACAGGGGACGCAGGGGAATGAGCAGTTCTTC. Its translation: CASSRTQGTQGNEQFF. The V gene is TRBV18, the J gene TRBJ2-1; 7 bases align to TRBD1. CDR1 KGHSH and CDR2 LQKENI come from the germline V gene. This CDR3 comprises 16 residues. Trimming cost V 6 bases and J 7 bases; bases outside gene matches: 15.

The chain employs TRBV5-5 and TRBJ1-6; D is unclear. The germline V and J ends were trimmed by 0 bases and 2 bases, with 9 bases remaining between them. CDR3 size: 16 residues. Germline V gene data show CDR1 as SGHKS and CDR2 as YYEKEE (reference sequence). The CDR3 is CASSLGAETYNSPLHF. DNA for the CDR3: TGTGCCAGCAGCTTGGGGGCAGAGACCTATAATTCACCCCTCCACTTT.

V usage is TRBV5-4 and J usage is TRBJ1-1; TRBD1 matches 7 bases. The CDR3 runs 18 residues. The V gene's germline CDR1 is SGHNT and CDR2 YYREEE (reference sequence). The CDR3 sequence: CAAGPRQGYGSVNTEAFF. The CDR3 nucleotides are TGTGCGGCCGGGCCGAGACAGGGATATGGGTCGGTGAACACTGAAGCTTTCTTT.

V gene TRBV7-8 combines with J gene TRBJ2-1; D is perhaps TRBD2 (5 bases). Germline assignment: CDR1 SGHVS and CDR2 FQNEAQ. V lost 1 base and J lost 0, with 7 bases in between. The CDR3 loop spans 15 amino acids. CDR3: CASSLVGLSYNEQFF. The CDR3 coding sequence is TGTGCCAGCAGCTTAGTTGGACTCTCCTACAATGAGCAGTTCTTC.

The rearrangement joins TRBV5-1 to TRBJ2-1, with D perhaps TRBD1 (6 bases). The germline gives CDR1 SGHRS, CDR2 YFSETQ. V lost 3 bases and J 7 bases, leaving 14 bases between the germline ends. The CDR3 sequence is 14 residues long. The CDR3 region has the DNA TGCGCCAGCAGCTCGTTAAGCAGGGGAAATGAGCAGTTCTTC. Translated: CASSSLSRGNEQFF.

The chain recombines TRBV9 with TRBJ1-5; D possibly corresponds to TRBD1 (6 bases). CDR3 length equals 13 residues. The germline V gene encodes CDR1 SGDLS and CDR2 YYNGEE. The V gene lost 3 bases and the J gene lost 3 bases, with 7 bases spanning the gap. CDR3 region: CASSGQVNQPQHF. CDR3 sequence (DNA): TGTGCCAGCAGCGGACAGGTCAATCAGCCCCAGCATTTT.

In regard to this clone: At the DNA level, this CDR3 is encoded by other sequences in the same sample as well. The chain couples TRBV9 to TRBJ2-2; 7 bases line up with TRBD2. Germline loops: CDR1 SGDLS, CDR2 YYNGEE. J lost 0 bases, V lost 0 bases, and 5 bases had no gene match. The CDR3 spans 17 residues. In nucleotides, the CDR3 is TGTGCCAGCAGCGTAGTGGGCGGGAGTACGAACACCGGGGAGCTGTTTTTT. Its translation: CASSVVGGSTNTGELFF.

The V gene is TRBV4-2, the J gene TRBJ1-6; 10 bases map to TRBD1. This CDR3 spans 15 amino acids. Germline lookup yields CDR1 LGHNA and CDR2 YNFKEQ. The ends lost 1 base at V and 8 bases at J; junction bases unmatched: 2. In DNA form, the CDR3 reads TGTGCCAGCAGCCAAGGGGGGACAGGGGATTCACCCCTCCACTTT. This sequence encodes CASSQGGTGDSPLHF.

This chain links TRBV30 with TRBJ1-5; 9 bases align to TRBD1. The CDR3 is 15 amino acids. V dropped 1 base and J dropped 6; count of bases not matched to a gene: 7. The germline V gene encodes CDR1 GTSNPN and CDR2 SVGIG (reference sequence). The CDR3 nucleotides read TGTGCCTGGAGTGGGGGGACAGGGAGTAGTCAGCCCCAGCATTTT. It codes for CAWSGGTGSSQPQHF. Full variable domain (outside the CDR3, taken from reference TRBV30 and TRBJ1-5): SQTIHQWPATLVQPVGSPLSLECTVEGTSNPNLYWYRQAAGRGLQLLFYSVGIGQISSEVPQNLSASRPQDRQFILSSKKLLLSDSGFYLCAWSGGTGSSQPQHFGDGTRLSIL.

This clone was detected only a few times. The chain is built from TRBV5-4 and TRBJ1-3; D not certain. Between the trimmed V and J ends, which lost 0 bases and 4 bases, there was a span of 11 bases. Germline V gene lookup returns CDR1 SGHNT and CDR2 YYREEE (reference sequence). The CDR3 length is 15 residues. This CDR3 reads CASSLGSAGGNTIYF. CDR3 DNA: TGTGCCAGCAGCTTGGGGTCGGCGGGGGGAAACACCATATATTTT.

This chain uses TRBV6-5 with TRBJ1-5; 8 bases map to TRBD1. The length of the CDR3 is 14 residues. Germline CDR1 MNHEY, CDR2 SVGAGI. V lost 7 bases to trimming and J lost 5 bases; unmatched junction nucleotides: 7. CDR3 DNA: TGTGCCAGCACCTCGGGACAGGCCCATCAGCCCCAGCATTTT. It translates to CASTSGQAHQPQHF.

V usage is TRBV10-3 and J usage is TRBJ1-1; D gene ambiguous. Germline CDR1 is ENHRY and CDR2 is SYGVKD. The V end was cut by 3 bases, the J end by 5 bases, with 13 bases between. This CDR3 contains 14 residues. CDR3 in amino acids: CAISEVTLRTEAFF. CDR3 bases: TGTGCCATCAGTGAAGTTACGCTCAGAACTGAAGCTTTCTTT.

The chain has TRBV6-5 and TRBJ2-2; perhaps TRBD1 as D (5 bases). Per germline, CDR1 MNHEY and CDR2 SVGAGI. V was clipped by 6 bases and J by 4 bases, with 12 bases between them. The CDR3 totals 14 residues. CDR3 protein: CASSRPQGTGELFF. The CDR3 DNA is TGTGCCAGCAGCAGACCCCAGGGCACCGGGGAGCTGTTTTTT.